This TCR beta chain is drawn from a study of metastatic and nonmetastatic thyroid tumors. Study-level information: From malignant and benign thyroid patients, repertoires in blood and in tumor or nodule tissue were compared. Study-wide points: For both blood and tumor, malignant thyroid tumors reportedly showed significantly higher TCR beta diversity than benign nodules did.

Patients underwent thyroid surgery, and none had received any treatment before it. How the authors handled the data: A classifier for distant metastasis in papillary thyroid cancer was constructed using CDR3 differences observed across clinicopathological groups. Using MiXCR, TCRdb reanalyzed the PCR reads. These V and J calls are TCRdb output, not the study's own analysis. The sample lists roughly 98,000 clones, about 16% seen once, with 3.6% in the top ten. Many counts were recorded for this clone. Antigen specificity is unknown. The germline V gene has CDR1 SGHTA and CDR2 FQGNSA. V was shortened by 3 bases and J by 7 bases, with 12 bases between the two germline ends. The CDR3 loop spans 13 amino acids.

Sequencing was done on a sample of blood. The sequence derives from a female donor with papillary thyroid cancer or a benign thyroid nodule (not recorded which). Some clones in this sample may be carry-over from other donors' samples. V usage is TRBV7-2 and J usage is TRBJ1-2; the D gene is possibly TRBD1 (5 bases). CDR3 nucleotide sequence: TGTGCCAGCAGCTTGGATCAGGGTCGTGGCTACACCTTC. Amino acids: CASSLDQGRGYTF.